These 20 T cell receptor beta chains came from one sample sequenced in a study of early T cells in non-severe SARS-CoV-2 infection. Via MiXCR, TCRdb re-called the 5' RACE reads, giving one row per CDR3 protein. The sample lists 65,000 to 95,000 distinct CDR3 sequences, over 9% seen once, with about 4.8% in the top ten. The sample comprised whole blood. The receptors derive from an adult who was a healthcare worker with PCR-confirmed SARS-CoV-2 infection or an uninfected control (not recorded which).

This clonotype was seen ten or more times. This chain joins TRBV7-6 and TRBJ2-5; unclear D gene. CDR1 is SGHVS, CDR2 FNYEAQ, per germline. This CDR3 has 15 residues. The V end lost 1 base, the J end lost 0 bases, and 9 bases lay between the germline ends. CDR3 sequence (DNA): TGTGCCAGCAGCTTAGGCGGTAGCCACCAAGAGACCCAGTACTTC. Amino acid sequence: CASSLGGSHQETQYF.

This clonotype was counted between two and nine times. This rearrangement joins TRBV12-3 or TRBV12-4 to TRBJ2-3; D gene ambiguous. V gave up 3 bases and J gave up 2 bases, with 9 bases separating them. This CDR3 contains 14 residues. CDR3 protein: CASSFRAVTDTQYF. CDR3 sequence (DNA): TGTGCCAGCAGTTTCCGGGCAGTCACAGATACGCAGTATTTT.

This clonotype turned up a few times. The CDR3 coding sequence is TGTGCCAGCAGCTTGACTAGCTCCCCCGACAATGAGCAGTTCTTC. Amino acids: CASSLTSSPDNEQFF. V and J are TRBV7-7 and TRBJ2-1; 7 bases are a match to TRBD2. There are 15 residues in the CDR3. Germline CDR1 SSHAT, CDR2 FNYEAQ (reference sequence). Unmatched junction bases numbered 7, after V lost 3 bases and J lost 5 bases.

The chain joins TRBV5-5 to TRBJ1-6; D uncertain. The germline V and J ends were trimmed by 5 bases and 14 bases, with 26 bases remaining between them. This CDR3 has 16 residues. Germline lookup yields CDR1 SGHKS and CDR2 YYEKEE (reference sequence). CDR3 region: CASRQGWRNPANTLHF. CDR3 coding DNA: TGTGCCAGCAGACAAGGGTGGCGGAATCCGGCAAATACCCTCCACTTT. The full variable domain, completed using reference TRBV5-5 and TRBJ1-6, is DAGVTQSPTHLIKTRGQQVTLRCSPISGHKSVSWYQQVLGQGPQFIFQYYEKEERGRGNFPDRFSARQFPNYSSELNVNALLLGDSALYLCASRQGWRNPANTLHFGNGTRLTVT.

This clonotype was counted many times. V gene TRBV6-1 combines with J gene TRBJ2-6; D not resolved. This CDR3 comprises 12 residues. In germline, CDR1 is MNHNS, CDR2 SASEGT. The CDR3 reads CAERSMANVLTF. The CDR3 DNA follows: TGTGCAGAAAGGTCGATGGCCAACGTCCTGACTTTC.

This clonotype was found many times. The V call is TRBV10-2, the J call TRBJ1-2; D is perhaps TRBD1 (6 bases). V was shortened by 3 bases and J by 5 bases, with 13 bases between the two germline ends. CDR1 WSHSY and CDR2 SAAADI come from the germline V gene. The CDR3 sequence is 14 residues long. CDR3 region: CASSDGGLFYGYTF. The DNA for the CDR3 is TGCGCCAGCAGTGATGGGGGGCTCTTTTATGGCTACACCTTC.

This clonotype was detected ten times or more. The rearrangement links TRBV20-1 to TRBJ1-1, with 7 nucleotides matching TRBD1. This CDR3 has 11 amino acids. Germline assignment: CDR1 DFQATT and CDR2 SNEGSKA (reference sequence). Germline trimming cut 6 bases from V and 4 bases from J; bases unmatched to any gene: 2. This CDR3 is CSARDSTEAFF. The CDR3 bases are TGCAGTGCACGGGACAGCACTGAAGCTTTCTTT.

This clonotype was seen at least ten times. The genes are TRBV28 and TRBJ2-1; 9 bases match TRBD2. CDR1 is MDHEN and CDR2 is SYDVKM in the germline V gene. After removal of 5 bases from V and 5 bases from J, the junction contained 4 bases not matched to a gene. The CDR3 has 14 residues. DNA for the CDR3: TGTGCCAGCAGTCTGGGACTAGCCAACAATGAGCAGTTCTTC. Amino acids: CASSLGLANNEQFF.

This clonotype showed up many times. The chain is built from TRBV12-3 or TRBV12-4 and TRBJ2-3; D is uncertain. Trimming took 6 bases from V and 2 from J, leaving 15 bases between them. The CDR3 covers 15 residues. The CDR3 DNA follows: TGTGCCAGCAGATCCCTTCTCGAGGCCACAGATACGCAGTATTTT. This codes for CASRSLLEATDTQYF.

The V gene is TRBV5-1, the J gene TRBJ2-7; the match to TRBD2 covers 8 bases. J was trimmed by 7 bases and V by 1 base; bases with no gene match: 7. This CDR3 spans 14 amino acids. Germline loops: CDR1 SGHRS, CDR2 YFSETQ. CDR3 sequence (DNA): TGCGCCAGCAGCTTGCCCAGCGGGAGACGGGAGCAGTACTTC. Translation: CASSLPSGRREQYF.

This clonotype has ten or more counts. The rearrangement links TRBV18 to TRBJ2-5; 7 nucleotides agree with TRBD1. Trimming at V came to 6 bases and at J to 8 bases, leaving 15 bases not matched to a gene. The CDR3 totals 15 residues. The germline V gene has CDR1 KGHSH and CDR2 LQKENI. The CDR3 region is CASSSPGQQKRTQYF. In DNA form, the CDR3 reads TGTGCCAGCTCGTCACCGGGACAGCAGAAGAGAACCCAGTACTTC. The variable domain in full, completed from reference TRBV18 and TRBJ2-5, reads NAGVMQNPRHLVRRRGQEARLRCSPMKGHSHVYWYRQLPEEGLKFMVYLQKENIIDESGMPKERFSAEFPKEGPSILRIQQVVRGDSAAYFCASSSPGQQKRTQYFGPGTRLLVL.

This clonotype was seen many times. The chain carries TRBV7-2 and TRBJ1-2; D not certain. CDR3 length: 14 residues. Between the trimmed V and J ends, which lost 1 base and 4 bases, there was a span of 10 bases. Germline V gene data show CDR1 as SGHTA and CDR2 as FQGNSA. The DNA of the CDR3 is TGTGCCAGCAGCTTAGTTGGGGAAGGCTATGGCTACACCTTC. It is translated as CASSLVGEGYGYTF.

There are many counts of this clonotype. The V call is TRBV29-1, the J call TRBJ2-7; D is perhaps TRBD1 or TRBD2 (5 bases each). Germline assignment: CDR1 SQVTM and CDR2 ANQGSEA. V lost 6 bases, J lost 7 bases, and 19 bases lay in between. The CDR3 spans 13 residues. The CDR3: CSVRGSQMEEQYF. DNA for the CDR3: TGCAGCGTGAGGGGCTCGCAGATGGAAGAGCAGTACTTC.

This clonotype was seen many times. As DNA, the CDR3 is TGTGCCAGCAGTTACTCAGCTACCCGGGAGGATACGCAGTATTTT. Its translation: CASSYSATREDTQYF. The V and J genes are TRBV6-6 and TRBJ2-3, with D maybe TRBD2 (6 bases). Trimming cost V 0 bases and J 6 bases, with 13 bases left between them. Germline CDR1 and CDR2: MNHNY and SVGAGI (reference sequence). The CDR3 spans 15 residues.

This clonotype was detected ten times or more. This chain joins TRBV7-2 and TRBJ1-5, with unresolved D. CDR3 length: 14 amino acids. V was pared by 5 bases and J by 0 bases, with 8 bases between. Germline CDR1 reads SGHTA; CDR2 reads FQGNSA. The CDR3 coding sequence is TGTGCCAGCAGCCCCAGCCATAGCAATCAGCCCCAGCATTTT. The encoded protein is CASSPSHSNQPQHF.

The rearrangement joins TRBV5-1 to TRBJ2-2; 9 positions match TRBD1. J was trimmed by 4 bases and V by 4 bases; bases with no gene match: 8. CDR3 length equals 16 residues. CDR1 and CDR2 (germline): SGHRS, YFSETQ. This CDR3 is CASSPGQGRSTGELFF. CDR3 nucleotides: TGCGCCAGCAGCCCAGGACAGGGGAGAAGCACCGGGGAGCTGTTTTTT.

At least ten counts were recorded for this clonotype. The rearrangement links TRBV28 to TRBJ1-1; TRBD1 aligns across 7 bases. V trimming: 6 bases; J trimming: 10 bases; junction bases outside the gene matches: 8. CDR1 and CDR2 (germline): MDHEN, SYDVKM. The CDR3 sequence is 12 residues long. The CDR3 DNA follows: TGTGCCAGCAGAGGGGGCTGGACCGGAGCTTTCTTT. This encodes CASRGGWTGAFF.

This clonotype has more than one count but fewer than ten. The CDR3 loop is CASSPRREQFF. The DNA for the CDR3 is TGTGCCAGCAGCCCCCGCAGGGAGCAGTTCTTC. The V call is TRBV11-2, the J call TRBJ2-1; no clear D gene. The V gene lost 5 bases and the J gene lost 10 bases, with 9 bases spanning the gap. The CDR3 is made up of 11 amino acids. Germline assignment: CDR1 SGHAT and CDR2 FQNNGV.

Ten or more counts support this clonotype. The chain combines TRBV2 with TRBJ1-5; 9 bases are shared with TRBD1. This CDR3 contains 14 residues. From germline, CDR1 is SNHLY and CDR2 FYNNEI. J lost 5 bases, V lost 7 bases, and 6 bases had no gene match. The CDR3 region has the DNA TGTGCCAGCAACAGGGACAGGGCTGATCAGCCCCAGCATTTT. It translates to CASNRDRADQPQHF.

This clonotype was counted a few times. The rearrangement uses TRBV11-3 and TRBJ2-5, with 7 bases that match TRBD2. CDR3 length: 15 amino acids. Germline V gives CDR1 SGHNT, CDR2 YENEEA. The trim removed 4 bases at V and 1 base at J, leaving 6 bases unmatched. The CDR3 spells CASSSRLAGQETQYF. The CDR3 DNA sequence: TGTGCCAGCAGCTCGCGATTAGCGGGCCAAGAGACCCAGTACTTC.